The present TCR beta chain was sequenced within a study of CD8 T cells in ankylosing spondylitis. General study points: Significant enrichment of disease-linked clones was reported in matched ankylosing spondylitis synovial fluid.

The CDR3 sequence is 18 residues long. J was trimmed by 6 bases and V by 5 bases; bases with no gene match: 15. Germline V CDR1 and CDR2: MNHEY, SVGEGT. In this sample, this clonotype turned up many times. Its cognate antigen is unknown. A single record per CDR3 protein comes from TCRdb applying MiXCR to the 5' RACE reads. The sample records 200,000 or so distinct CDR3 sequences, 18% being singletons. This receptor was identified in a male donor under 30 with ankylosing spondylitis or in good health (not recorded which). The chain joins TRBV6-2 or TRBV6-3 to TRBJ2-7; 14 positions agree with TRBD2. Material for sequencing was blood, either unsorted or a sorted T cell fraction (not recorded which). The CDR3 loop is CASSPGLAGGVSIAEQYF. CDR3 DNA: TGTGCCAGCAGTCCCGGACTAGCGGGAGGCGTTAGCATTGCCGAGCAGTACTTC.